The 14 T cell receptor beta chains below all came from one sample that was sequenced in a study of CD8 T cells in ankylosing spondylitis. Regarding the study as a whole: Typical of ankylosing spondylitis blood, it appeared, was a TCR beta motif of roughly eight highly homologous variants.

One entry per CDR3 protein, called by TCRdb with MiXCR from the 5' RACE reads. The repertoire holds over 450,000 distinct CDR3 sequences, over 9.5% seen once, with 6.8% in the top ten. These receptors' antigens are unknown. Sequenced sample: blood, either unsorted or a sorted T cell fraction (not recorded which). All receptors derive from a male donor with ankylosing spondylitis.

This clonotype turned up a few times. The chain links TRBV29-1 to TRBJ2-2, with 7 bases aligning to TRBD1. The CDR3 extends over 15 amino acids. With V trimmed by 6 bases and J by 3 bases, 10 bases remained unmatched. Germline CDR1 and CDR2: SQVTM and ANQGSEA. The CDR3 sequence is CSVHIGTDHTGELFF. CDR3 DNA: TGCAGCGTGCACATTGGGACAGATCACACCGGGGAGCTGTTTTTT.

The chain couples TRBV20-1 to TRBJ1-2; D may be TRBD1 (5 bases). The CDR3 has 13 residues. CDR1 and CDR2 (germline): DFQATT, SNEGSKA (reference sequence). Trimming stripped 5 bases from V and 4 bases from J, with 14 bases between. DNA for the CDR3: TGCAGTGCTTCGGGACTGTCCGCCTATGGCTACACCTTC. Translating gives CSASGLSAYGYTF.

Only one count was recorded for this clonotype. The rearrangement uses TRBV6-1 and TRBJ2-7; D is unresolved. From germline, CDR1 is MNHNS and CDR2 SASEGT. The V end was cut by 6 bases, the J end by 3 bases, with 12 bases between. This CDR3 region has 13 residues. The CDR3 DNA sequence: TGTGCCAGCAGCGTGGGAAGGGTCTACGAGCAGTACGTC. It encodes CASSVGRVYEQYV.

This clonotype was seen only a few times. The chain couples TRBV24-1 to TRBJ1-4; D remains ambiguous. V lost 4 bases, J lost 0 bases, and 8 bases lay in between. The CDR3 is 15 residues long. Per germline, CDR1 KGHDR and CDR2 SFDVKD. The CDR3 protein is CATSDNSATNEKLFF. CDR3 sequence (DNA): TGTGCCACCAGTGACAACTCTGCAACTAATGAAAAACTGTTTTTT.

J is TRBJ1-4 and V is TRBV15; perhaps TRBD1 as D (5 bases). The V and J ends lost 5 bases and 3 bases respectively, with 16 bases between them. The CDR3 has 16 amino acids. Germline lookup yields CDR1 LNHNV and CDR2 YYDKDF (reference sequence). CDR3 region: CATSVGRGRPNEKLFF. The CDR3 bases are TGTGCCACCAGCGTCGGCCGGGGCAGGCCTAATGAAAAACTGTTTTTT.

This chain links TRBV20-1 with TRBJ2-1; D is unclear. This CDR3 is 12 amino acids long. Germline-derived CDR1 and CDR2 are DFQATT and SNEGSKA (reference sequence). V shed 7 bases and J shed 3 bases, with 10 bases lying between them. In DNA form, the CDR3 reads TGCAGTGGCGCAGTCAGCTACAATGAGCAGTTCTTC. Its protein product is CSGAVSYNEQFF.

The gene calls are TRBV20-1 and TRBJ2-1; TRBD2 matches 12 bases. V was pared by 4 bases and J by 1 base, with 8 bases of the junction left unmatched. This CDR3 region has 17 residues. CDR1 is DFQATT and CDR2 is SNEGSKA in the germline V gene (reference sequence). CDR3 DNA sequence: TGCAGTGCTATAGACGGGACTAGCGGGCGATCCTACAATGAGCAGTTCTTC. Protein sequence: CSAIDGTSGRSYNEQFF.

This clonotype has a count of ten or more. The CDR3 bases are TGTGCCAGCAGTTTCGCGGGGGACGCCTATCAGCCCCAGCATTTT. Its translation: CASSFAGDAYQPQHF. This sequence joins TRBV12-3 or TRBV12-4 and TRBJ1-5, with D possibly matching TRBD1 (5 bases). This CDR3 is built from 15 residues. Trimming shortened V by 3 bases and J by 5 bases, and 14 bases separated the two germline ends.

The chain recombines TRBV11-2 with TRBJ1-5, with TRBD1 as a possible D gene (5 bases). Germline values: CDR1 SGHAT, CDR2 FQNNGV. Trimming took off 4 bases at V and 0 bases at J, with 10 bases between the two ends. This CDR3 comprises 15 residues. The CDR3 DNA reads TGTGCCAGCAGCTCCCAGGGTAATAGCAATCAGCCCCAGCATTTT. Protein: CASSSQGNSNQPQHF.

This sequence joins TRBV27 and TRBJ2-4; 10 bases are shared with TRBD2. Germline-derived CDR1 and CDR2 are MNHEY and SMNVEV (reference sequence). With V trimmed by 5 bases and J by 15 bases, 22 bases remained unmatched. This CDR3 has 17 residues. CDR3 bases: TGTGCCAGCAGTCCTCTCGGGGCCATAACAAGCGGGAGGGCTCGGTACTTC. This codes for CASSPLGAITSGRARYF.

This clonotype was seen only a few times. This sequence joins TRBV4-1 and TRBJ2-3, with 9 bases fitting TRBD1. CDR1 MGHRA and CDR2 YSYEKL come from the germline V gene. V was pared by 4 bases and J by 5 bases, with 7 bases of the junction left unmatched. The CDR3 consists of 15 residues. CDR3 protein: CASSRGQGVLDTQYF. DNA of the CDR3: TGCGCCAGCAGCCGGGGACAGGGAGTTTTAGATACGCAGTATTTT.

This clonotype came up a few times. The V and J genes are TRBV4-2 and TRBJ2-7, with a possible D match to TRBD1 (6 bases). The germline CDR1 and CDR2 sequences are LGHNA and YNFKEQ. The CDR3 covers 15 residues. Trimming shortened V by 0 bases and J by 2 bases, and 11 bases separated the two germline ends. CDR3 sequence: CASSQEVQGAYEQYF. As DNA, the CDR3 is TGTGCCAGCAGCCAAGAAGTACAGGGCGCCTACGAGCAGTACTTC.

The CDR3 DNA follows: TGTGCCAGCAGCTTAGAGTTTGCGGACACCTACGAGCAGTACTTC. It yields the protein CASSLEFADTYEQYF. The chain links TRBV11-2 to TRBJ2-7, with D perhaps matching TRBD1 (5 bases). The V and J ends lost 0 bases and 2 bases respectively, with 11 bases between them. This CDR3 comprises 15 residues. Germline V CDR1 and CDR2: SGHAT, FQNNGV.

This clonotype was counted many times. V usage is TRBV12-3 or TRBV12-4 and J usage is TRBJ2-5; the D call may be TRBD1 or TRBD2 (5 bases each). The length of the CDR3 is 14 residues. V dropped 6 bases and J dropped 1 base, with 12 bases sitting between them. CDR3 sequence (DNA): TGTGCCAGCAGCACCCGGGACCTCCAAGAGACCCAGTACTTC. Its translation is CASSTRDLQETQYF.